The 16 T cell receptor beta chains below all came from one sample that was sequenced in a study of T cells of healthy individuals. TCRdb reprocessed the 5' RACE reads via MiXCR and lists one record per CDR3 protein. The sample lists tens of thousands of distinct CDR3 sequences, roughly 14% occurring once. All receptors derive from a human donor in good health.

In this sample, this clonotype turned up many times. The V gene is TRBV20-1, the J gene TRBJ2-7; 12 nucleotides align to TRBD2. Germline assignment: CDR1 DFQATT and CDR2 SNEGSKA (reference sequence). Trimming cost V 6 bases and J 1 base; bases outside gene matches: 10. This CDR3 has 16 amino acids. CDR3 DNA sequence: TGCAGTGCGAGCCGGCTAGCGGGAGGGGTTTCCTACGAGCAGTACTTC. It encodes CSASRLAGGVSYEQYF.

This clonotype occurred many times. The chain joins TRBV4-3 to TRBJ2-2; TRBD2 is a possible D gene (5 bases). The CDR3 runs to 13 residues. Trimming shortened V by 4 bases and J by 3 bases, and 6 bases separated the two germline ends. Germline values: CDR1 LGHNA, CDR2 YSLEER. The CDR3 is CASSPGYTGELFF. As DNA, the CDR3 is TGCGCCAGCAGCCCGGGGTACACCGGGGAGCTGTTTTTT.

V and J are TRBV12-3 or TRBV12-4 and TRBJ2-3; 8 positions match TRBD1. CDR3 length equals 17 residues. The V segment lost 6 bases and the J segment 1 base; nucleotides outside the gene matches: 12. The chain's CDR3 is CASSRYGQGLRTDTQYF. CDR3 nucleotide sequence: TGTGCCAGCAGCCGATACGGACAGGGCCTACGCACAGATACGCAGTATTTT.

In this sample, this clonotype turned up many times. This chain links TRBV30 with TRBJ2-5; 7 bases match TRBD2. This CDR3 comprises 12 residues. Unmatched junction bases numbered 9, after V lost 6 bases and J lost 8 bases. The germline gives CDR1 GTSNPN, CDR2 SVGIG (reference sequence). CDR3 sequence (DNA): TGTGCCTGCGGACTAGGAGGGGATACCCAGTACTTC. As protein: CACGLGGDTQYF.

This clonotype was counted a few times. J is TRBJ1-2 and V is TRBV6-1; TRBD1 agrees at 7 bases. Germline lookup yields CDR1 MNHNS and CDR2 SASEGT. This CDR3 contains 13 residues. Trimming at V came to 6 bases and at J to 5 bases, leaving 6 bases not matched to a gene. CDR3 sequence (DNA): TGTGCCAGCAGATCCGGGACAGCTTATGGCTACACCTTC. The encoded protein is CASRSGTAYGYTF.

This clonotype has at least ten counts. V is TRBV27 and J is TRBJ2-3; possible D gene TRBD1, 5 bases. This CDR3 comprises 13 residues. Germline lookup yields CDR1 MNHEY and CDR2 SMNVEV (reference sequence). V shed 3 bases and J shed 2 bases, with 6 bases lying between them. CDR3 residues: CASSFGATDTQYF. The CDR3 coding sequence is TGTGCCAGCAGTTTTGGGGCCACAGATACGCAGTATTTT.

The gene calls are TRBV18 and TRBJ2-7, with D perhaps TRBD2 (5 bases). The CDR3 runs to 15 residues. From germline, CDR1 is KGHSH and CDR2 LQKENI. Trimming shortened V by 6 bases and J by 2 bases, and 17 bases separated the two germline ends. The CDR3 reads CASSASLGGTYEQYF. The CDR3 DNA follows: TGTGCCAGCTCCGCTAGCTTGGGTGGGACCTACGAGCAGTACTTC.

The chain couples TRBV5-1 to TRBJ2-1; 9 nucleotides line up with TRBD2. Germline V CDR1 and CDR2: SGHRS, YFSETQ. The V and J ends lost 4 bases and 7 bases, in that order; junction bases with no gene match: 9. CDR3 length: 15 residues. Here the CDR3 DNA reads TGCGCCAGCAGCCCAGTAGCGGGGGCCGAGAATGAGCAGTTCTTC. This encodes CASSPVAGAENEQFF.

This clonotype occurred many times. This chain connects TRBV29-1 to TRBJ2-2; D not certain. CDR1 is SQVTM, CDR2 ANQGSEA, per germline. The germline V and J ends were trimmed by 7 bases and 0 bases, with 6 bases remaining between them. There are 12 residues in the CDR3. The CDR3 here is CSADTNTGELFF. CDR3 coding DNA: TGCAGCGCCGACACGAACACCGGGGAGCTGTTTTTT.

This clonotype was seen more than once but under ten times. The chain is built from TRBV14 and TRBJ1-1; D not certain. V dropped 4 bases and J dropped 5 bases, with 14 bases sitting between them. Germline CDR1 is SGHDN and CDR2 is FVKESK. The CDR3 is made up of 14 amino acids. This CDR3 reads CASSRRTGGTEAFF. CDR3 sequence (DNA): TGTGCCAGCAGCCGTCGCACCGGAGGGACTGAAGCTTTCTTT.

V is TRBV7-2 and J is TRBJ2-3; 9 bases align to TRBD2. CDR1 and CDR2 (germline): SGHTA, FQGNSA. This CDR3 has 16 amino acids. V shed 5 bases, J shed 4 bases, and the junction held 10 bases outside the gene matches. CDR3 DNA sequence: TGTGCCAGCAGCCAGCGCGGGGGGGGCGGGTCAGATACGCAGTATTTT. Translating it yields CASSQRGGGGSDTQYF.

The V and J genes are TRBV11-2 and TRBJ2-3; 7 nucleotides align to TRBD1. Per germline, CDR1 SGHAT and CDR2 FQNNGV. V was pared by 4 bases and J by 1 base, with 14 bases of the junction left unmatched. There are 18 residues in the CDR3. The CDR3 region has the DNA TGTGCCAGCAGCTCCGGACAGGTTCTCAATCGACGCACAGATACGCAGTATTTT. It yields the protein CASSSGQVLNRRTDTQYF.

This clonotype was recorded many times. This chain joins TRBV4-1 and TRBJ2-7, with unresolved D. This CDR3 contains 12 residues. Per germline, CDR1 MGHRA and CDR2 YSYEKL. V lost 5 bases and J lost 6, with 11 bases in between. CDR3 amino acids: CASSWPGVEQYF. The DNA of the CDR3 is TGCGCCAGCAGCTGGCCCGGCGTCGAGCAGTACTTC.

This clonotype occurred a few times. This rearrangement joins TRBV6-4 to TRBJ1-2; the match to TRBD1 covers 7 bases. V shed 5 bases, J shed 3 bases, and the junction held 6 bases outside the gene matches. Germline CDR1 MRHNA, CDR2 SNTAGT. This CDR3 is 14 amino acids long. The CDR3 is CASSPSTGDYGYTF. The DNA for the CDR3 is TGTGCCAGCAGTCCAAGCACAGGGGACTATGGCTACACCTTC.

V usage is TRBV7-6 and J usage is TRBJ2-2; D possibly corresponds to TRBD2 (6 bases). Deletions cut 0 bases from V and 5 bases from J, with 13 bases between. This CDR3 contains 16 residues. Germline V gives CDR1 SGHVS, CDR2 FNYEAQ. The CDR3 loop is CASSLAWGTGTGELFF. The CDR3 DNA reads TGTGCCAGCAGCTTAGCTTGGGGGACTGGGACCGGGGAGCTGTTTTTT. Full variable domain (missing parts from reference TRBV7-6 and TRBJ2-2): GAGVSQSPRYKVTKRGQDVALRCDPISGHVSLYWYRQALGQGPEFLTYFNYEAQQDKSGLPNDRFSAERPEGSISTLTIQRTEQRDSAMYRCASSLAWGTGTGELFFGEGSRLTVL.

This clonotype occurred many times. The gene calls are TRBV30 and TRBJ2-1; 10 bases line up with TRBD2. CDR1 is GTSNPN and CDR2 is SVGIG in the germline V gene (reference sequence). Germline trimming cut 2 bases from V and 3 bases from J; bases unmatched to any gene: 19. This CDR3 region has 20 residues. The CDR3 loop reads CAWSTSAERGGLTLYNEQFF. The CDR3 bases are TGTGCCTGGAGTACATCAGCCGAGCGGGGGGGCCTGACCCTCTACAATGAGCAGTTCTTC.